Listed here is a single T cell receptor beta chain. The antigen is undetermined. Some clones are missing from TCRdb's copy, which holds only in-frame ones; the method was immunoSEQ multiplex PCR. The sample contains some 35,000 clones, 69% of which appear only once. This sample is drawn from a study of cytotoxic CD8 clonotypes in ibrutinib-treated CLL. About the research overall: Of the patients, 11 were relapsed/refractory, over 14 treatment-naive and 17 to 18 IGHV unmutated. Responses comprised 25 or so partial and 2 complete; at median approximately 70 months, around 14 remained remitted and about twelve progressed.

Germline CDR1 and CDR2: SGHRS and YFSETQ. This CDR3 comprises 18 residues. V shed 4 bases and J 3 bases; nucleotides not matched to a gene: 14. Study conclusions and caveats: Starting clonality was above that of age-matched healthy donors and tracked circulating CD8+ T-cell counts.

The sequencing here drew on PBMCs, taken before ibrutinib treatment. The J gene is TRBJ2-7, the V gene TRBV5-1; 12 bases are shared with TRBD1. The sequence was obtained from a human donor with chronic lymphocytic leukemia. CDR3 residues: CASSALIPGTGGGYEQYF. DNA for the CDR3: TGCGCCAGCAGCGCCCTAATCCCCGGGACAGGGGGCGGCTACGAGCAGTACTTC.